The 12 T cell receptor beta chains in this list originate from one sample, sequenced in a study of blood T cell repertoires in COVID-19. Only in-frame clones appear in the TCRdb table, and some are missing; sequencing was by immunoSEQ multiplex PCR. There are 200,000 to 250,000 clones in the sample; 80% to 90% occur only once, and about 3.1% lies in the top ten. Sequences were obtained from PBMCs or T cells enriched from blood (not recorded which). All receptors derive from a woman between 50 and 59 years old in a cohort exposed to, infected with or recovered from COVID-19 (not recorded which).

The chain uses TRBV11-1 and TRBJ2-5; 11 bases are a match to TRBD2. V shed 5 bases, J shed 9 bases, and the junction held 11 bases outside the gene matches. Per the germline V gene, CDR1 is SGHAT and CDR2 is FQDESV (reference sequence). The CDR3 is made up of 15 amino acids. This chain's CDR3 is CASSHRLSGGESQYF. The CDR3 DNA reads as TGTGCCAGCAGCCATCGACTTAGCGGGGGGGAATCCCAGTACTTC.

The chain employs TRBV6-5 and TRBJ2-7; maybe TRBD1 (6 bases). CDR1 and CDR2 (germline): MNHEY, SVGAGI. The CDR3 has 13 amino acids. V gave up 5 bases and J gave up 3 bases, with 11 bases separating them. DNA for the CDR3: TGTGCCAGCAGTCAGACAGGAAACTACGAGCAGTACTTC. The encoded protein is CASSQTGNYEQYF.

The genes are TRBV29-1 and TRBJ1-5; D might be TRBD1 (6 bases). The V and J ends lost 5 bases and 0 bases respectively, with 11 bases between them. Looked up from germline, CDR1 is SQVTM and CDR2 is ANQGSEA. This CDR3 spans 14 amino acids. The CDR3 DNA follows: TGCAGCGTTACGACAGGATCTAGCAATCAGCCCCAGCATTTT. Protein: CSVTTGSSNQPQHF.

The chain recombines TRBV5-1 with TRBJ2-7; 7 positions match TRBD1. This CDR3 contains 14 residues. V lost 0 bases and J lost 0; bases outside the gene matches: 0. The germline CDR1 and CDR2 sequences are SGHRS and YFSETQ. The DNA of the CDR3 is TGCGCCAGCAGCTTGGGGGACAGCTCCTACGAGCAGTACTTC. It is translated as CASSLGDSSYEQYF.

Of note for this clone: The same CDR3 can be traced to other DNA sequences in this sample. The chain joins TRBV18 to TRBJ2-5, with D perhaps TRBD2 (6 bases). Germline CDR1 reads KGHSH; CDR2 reads LQKENI. There are 12 residues in the CDR3. V was clipped by 3 bases and J by 5 bases, with 7 bases between them. In DNA form, the CDR3 reads TGTGCCAGCTCACCCCGGGGGGAGACCCAGTACTTC. Residues: CASSPRGETQYF.

The rearrangement joins TRBV4-1 to TRBJ1-2, with D perhaps matching TRBD1 (6 bases). This CDR3 is 15 amino acids long. In germline, CDR1 is MGHRA, CDR2 YSYEKL. Trimming took off 1 base at V and 6 bases at J, with 15 bases between the two ends. This chain's CDR3 is CASSQAPTGRDGYTF. The CDR3 region has the DNA TGCGCCAGCAGCCAAGCCCCCACAGGGAGGGATGGCTACACCTTC.

This chain links TRBV29-1 with TRBJ2-3, with 9 nucleotides matching TRBD2. V trimming: 2 bases; J trimming: 2 bases; junction bases outside the gene matches: 8. This CDR3 is built from 16 residues. Germline V gene data show CDR1 as SQVTM and CDR2 as ANQGSEA. Written as DNA, the CDR3 is TGCAGCGTTGAATCCCCTAGCGGGGTATTCACAGATACGCAGTATTTT. Translating it yields CSVESPSGVFTDTQYF.

In this sample, this clone turned up a few times. The chain couples TRBV6-5 to TRBJ1-6; 9 bases align to TRBD1. The ends lost 6 bases at V and 4 bases at J; junction bases unmatched: 4. Germline V gene data show CDR1 as MNHEY and CDR2 as SVGAGI. This CDR3 is 15 amino acids long. CDR3 sequence: CASRQGASYNSPLHF. The CDR3 DNA reads as TGTGCCAGCAGACAGGGGGCCAGTTATAATTCACCCCTCCACTTT.

The rearrangement links TRBV11-2 to TRBJ1-5; weak D call: TRBD1 (5 bases). The CDR3 covers 14 residues. Trimming cost V 3 bases and J 7 bases, with 13 bases left between them. Germline V gene sequence: CDR1 SGHAT, CDR2 FQNNGV. The chain's CDR3 is CASSFGGAEQPQHF. CDR3 bases: TGTGCCAGCAGCTTCGGAGGGGCGGAACAGCCCCAGCATTTT.

This chain uses TRBV9 with TRBJ1-2, with D uncertain. V lost 2 bases and J 2 bases, leaving 7 bases between the germline ends. Germline V lookup: CDR1 SGDLS, CDR2 YYNGEE. This CDR3 has 13 amino acids. The CDR3 nucleotides read TGTGCCAGCAGCGTCGGGAGAAACTATGGCTACACCTTC. It codes for CASSVGRNYGYTF. Looking up the rest from reference TRBV9 and TRBJ1-2 gives the full variable domain: DSGVTQTPKHLITATGQRVTLRCSPRSGDLSVYWYQQSLDQGLQFLIQYYNGEERAKGNILERFSAQQFPDLHSELNLSSLELGDSALYFCASSVGRNYGYTFGSGTRLTVV.

The V and J genes are TRBV5-1 and TRBJ2-1, with D possibly matching TRBD1 (5 bases). Germline V gene lookup returns CDR1 SGHRS and CDR2 YFSETQ. The CDR3 loop spans 14 amino acids. V was cut by 4 bases and J by 2 bases, with 10 bases left in between. The CDR3 bases are TGCGCCAGCAGCCCGGACACAGCCTACAATGAGCAGTTCTTC. It specifies CASSPDTAYNEQFF.

This sequence joins TRBV19 and TRBJ2-1; 10 bases map to TRBD2. The CDR3 consists of 16 residues. CDR1 and CDR2 (germline): LNHDA, SQIVND (reference sequence). The V and J ends lost 1 base and 10 bases, in that order; junction bases with no gene match: 10. In DNA, the CDR3 is TGTGCCAGTAGTATAGGAGGGAGCGGGGGGGCTTCCGAGCAGTTCTTC. The encoded protein is CASSIGGSGGASEQFF.